Listed below are T cell receptor beta chains from one sample, sequenced in a study of blood T cell repertoires in COVID-19. Clones were sequenced by immunoSEQ multiplex PCR, and TCRdb holds only the in-frame ones, with some missing. The table shows roughly 140,000 clones, with roughly 85% occurring only once. What was sequenced was peripheral blood. Receptors originate from a man aged 45-60 years with acute or convalescent COVID-19. Each CDR3 is given with its conserved first and last residue. A D gene is named only where the DNA matches it firmly. Size is stated for part of the rows, as once, few or many counts, or as a class when the clone is expanded.

>NA|TRBJ1-5|TRBV5-1|NA
CASSWGEYSNQPQHF
TGCGCCAGCAGCTGGGGGGAATATAGCAATCAGCCCCAGCATTTT
>TRBD1|TRBJ2-5|TRBV7-7|NA
CASSLLTGGFETQYF
TGTGCTAGCAGCTTACTGACAGGGGGCTTTGAGACCCAGTACTTC
>NA|TRBJ1-4|TRBV19|NA
CASSGAAGRMYSANEKLFF
TGTGCCAGTAGTGGGGCGGCAGGGAGGATGTATAGCGCTAATGAAAAACTGTTTTTT
>NA|TRBJ1-1|TRBV6-5|NA
CASSYSSSRQAFF
TGTGCCAGCAGTTACTCGAGTAGCCGTCAGGCTTTCTTT
>NA|TRBJ2-7|TRBV21-1|NA
CASSKGRGLRLTYEQYF
TGTGCCAGCAGCAAAGGGAGGGGATTAAGGCTTACCTACGAGCAGTACTTC
>TRBD1|TRBJ2-7|TRBV29-1|NA
CSVWGQGNEQYF
TGCAGCGTATGGGGACAGGGTAACGAGCAGTACTTC
>TRBD2|TRBJ2-3|TRBV4-2|NA
CASSLLRQGLTGLAVTDTQYF
TGTGCCAGCAGCCTCCTACGACAGGGGTTAACGGGACTAGCGGTCACAGATACGCAGTATTTT
>NA|TRBJ1-2|TRBV25-1|NA
CASSSVKGSPRYGYTF
TGTGCCAGCAGTTCGGTAAAGGGGTCTCCCCGCTATGGCTACACCTTC
>TRBD1|TRBJ2-1|TRBV5-1|NA
CASSLGGQGYNEQFF
TGCGCCAGCAGCTTGGGAGGACAGGGGTACAATGAGCAGTTCTTC
>TRBD2|TRBJ2-2|TRBV27|NA
CASSFSSIAGAGTGELFF
TGTGCCAGCAGTTTTTCTAGTATAGCGGGAGCGGGCACCGGGGAGCTGTTTTTT
>TRBD1|TRBJ1-4|TRBV5-1|few
CASSPWGQGLNDEKLFF
TGCGCCAGCAGCCCGTGGGGACAGGGGCTAAATGATGAAAAACTGTTTTTT
>NA|TRBJ1-5|TRBV9|NA
CASSVDRDQPQHF
TGTGCCAGCAGCGTAGATCGGGATCAGCCCCAGCATTTT
>TRBD1|TRBJ2-4|TRBV9|NA
CASSHGQDRFNIQYF
TGTGCCAGCAGCCACGGACAGGACCGATTTAACATTCAGTACTTC
>NA|TRBJ1-1|TRBV13|NA
CASSLGRVGEAFF
TGTGCCAGCAGCTTAGGGAGGGTTGGTGAAGCTTTCTTT
>TRBD1|TRBJ2-5|TRBV7-9|NA
CASSLQTGGETQYF
TGTGCCAGCAGCTTACAGACAGGGGGAGAGACCCAGTACTTC
>TRBD1|TRBJ1-5|TRBV24-1|NA
CATSEPGQQNSNQPQHF
TGTGCCACCAGTGAACCGGGACAGCAAAATAGCAATCAGCCCCAGCATTTT
>NA|TRBJ1-2|TRBV2|NA
CASSEWEDYGYTF
TGTGCCAGCAGCGAGTGGGAGGACTATGGCTACACCTTC
>TRBD2|TRBJ2-1|TRBV12-5|NA
CASGLALAGGPYNEQFF
TGTGCTAGTGGTTTGGCTCTAGCGGGAGGGCCCTACAATGAGCAGTTCTTC
>TRBD1|TRBJ2-5|TRBV20-1|NA
CSASGTGEETQYF
TGCAGTGCTAGTGGGACAGGGGAAGAGACCCAGTACTTC
>NA|TRBJ1-1|TRBV11-3|NA
CASSLDGQRNTEAFF
TGTGCCAGCAGCTTAGACGGACAGAGGAACACTGAAGCTTTCTTT
>NA|TRBJ1-5|TRBV10-3|NA
CAISGENQPQHF
TGTGCCATCAGTGGGGAGAATCAGCCCCAGCATTTT
>TRBD2|TRBJ2-1|TRBV7-3|once
CASSLRAGSSYNEQFF
TGTGCCAGCAGCTTAAGAGCGGGGAGCTCCTACAATGAGCAGTTCTTC
>NA|TRBJ1-2|TRBV7-3|NA
CASSLGLSYGYTF
TGTGCCAGCAGCTTGGGACTCTCCTATGGCTACACCTTC
>NA|TRBJ2-7|TRBV27|NA
CASRHSAGTYEQYF
TGTGCCAGCAGACACAGCGCGGGGACCTACGAGCAGTACTTC
>NA|TRBJ2-5|TRBV4-1|NA
CASSQDRGFGPWETQYF
TGCGCCAGCAGCCAAGATCGGGGATTCGGGCCTTGGGAGACCCAGTACTTC
>NA|TRBJ1-2|TRBV6-5|few
CASSYSNPRGYGYTF
TGTGCCAGCAGTTACTCGAACCCTCGGGGCTATGGCTACACCTTC
>TRBD2|TRBJ2-4|TRBV28|once
CASSLAGIAKNIQYF
TGTGCCAGCAGTCTAGCGGGAATAGCCAAAAACATTCAGTACTTC
>TRBD1|TRBJ1-2|TRBV5-1|few
CASSLNGQGVDGYTF
TGCGCCAGCAGCCTGAATGGACAGGGGGTAGATGGCTACACCTTC
>TRBD2|TRBJ2-1|TRBV3-1/TRBV3-2|NA
CASSQASGNNEQFF
TGTGCCAGCAGCCAGGCTAGCGGGAACAATGAGCAGTTCTTC
>NA|TRBJ1-1|TRBV6-5|NA
CASSYGGGLNTEAFF
TGTGCCAGCAGTTACGGGGGGGGGTTGAACACTGAAGCTTTCTTT
>NA|TRBJ1-4|TRBV6-5|NA
CASSYSGGRGEKLFF
TGTGCCAGCAGTTACTCGGGGGGGCGAGGGGAAAAACTGTTTTTT
>NA|TRBJ1-1|TRBV3-1/TRBV3-2|NA
CASSFGTGQAFF
TGTGCCAGCAGCTTTGGAACAGGGCAAGCTTTCTTT
>NA|TRBJ1-1|TRBV19|few
CASSNWGGYGNTEAFF
TGTGCCAGTAGTAATTGGGGGGGCTATGGAAACACTGAAGCTTTCTTT
>NA|TRBJ1-1|TRBV10-3|NA
CAISETRTVNTEAFF
TGTGCCATCAGTGAGACTCGTACGGTGAACACTGAAGCTTTCTTT
>NA|TRBJ2-5|TRBV29-1|NA
CSVEGGARGQETQYF
TGCAGCGTTGAAGGAGGTGCTAGGGGGCAAGAGACCCAGTACTTC
>NA|TRBJ1-2|TRBV29-1|NA
CSVDSGSREGYTF
TGCAGCGTGGACTCGGGGTCCCGAGAGGGCTACACCTTC
>TRBD2|TRBJ2-7|TRBV3-1/TRBV3-2|NA
CASSLRLAGLYF
TGTGCCAGCAGCCTTCGACTAGCCGGTCTGTACTTC
>NA|TRBJ2-2|TRBV19|NA
CASSPTGGAGELFF
TGTGCCAGTAGTCCAACAGGGGGGGCCGGGGAGCTGTTTTTT
>TRBD1|TRBJ1-4|TRBV18|NA
CASSPAGQGNEKLFF
TGTGCCAGCTCACCCGCGGGACAGGGGAATGAAAAACTGTTTTTT
>NA|TRBJ2-3|TRBV19|NA
CASTFARSTDTQYF
TGTGCCAGTACCTTTGCGCGTAGCACAGATACGCAGTATTTT
>NA|TRBJ1-5|TRBV4-1|once
CASSQGGLSNQPQHF
TGCGCCAGCAGCCAAGGAGGGTTGAGCAATCAGCCCCAGCATTTT
>TRBD1|TRBJ1-1|TRBV9|NA
CASSAGTENTEAFF
TGTGCCAGCAGTGCTGGGACAGAAAACACTGAAGCTTTCTTT
>TRBD1|TRBJ1-5|TRBV5-6|few
CASSYGTGLSGQPQHF
TGTGCCAGCAGTTATGGGACAGGGTTGTCAGGGCAGCCCCAGCATTTT
>TRBD2|TRBJ2-1|TRBV18|NA
CASSPPNGGRQYNEQFF
TGTGCCAGCTCACCACCGAACGGCGGGAGGCAGTACAATGAGCAGTTCTTC
>TRBD1|TRBJ1-2|TRBV3-1/TRBV3-2|NA
CASSPRDSYGYTF
TGTGCCAGCAGTCCTCGGGACAGCTATGGCTACACCTTC
>NA|TRBJ1-1|TRBV7-8|NA
CASSLTRPAGAGVNTEAFF
TGTGCCAGCAGCTTAACCCGACCAGCGGGGGCTGGGGTGAACACTGAAGCTTTCTTT
>TRBD1|TRBJ2-7|TRBV14|few
CASSQAGTGGHEQYF
TGTGCCAGCAGCCAAGCCGGGACAGGGGGCCACGAGCAGTACTTC
>NA|TRBJ1-2|TRBV20-1|NA
CSARERGYTF
TGCAGTGCTAGAGAGCGCGGCTACACCTTC
>TRBD1|TRBJ1-2|TRBV7-2|NA
CASSASTGFYGYTF
TGTGCCAGCAGCGCATCGACAGGGTTCTATGGCTACACCTTC
>TRBD2|TRBJ2-3|TRBV30|NA
CAWRLAGEGTDTQYF
TGTGCCTGGCGCCTAGCGGGAGAGGGCACAGATACGCAGTATTTT
>NA|TRBJ1-1|TRBV19|NA
CASRRTVEAFF
TGTGCCAGTAGGAGGACAGTCGAAGCTTTCTTT
>NA|TRBJ2-7|TRBV6-2/TRBV6-3|few
CASSKRVDRYEQYF
TGTGCCAGCAGCAAGCGGGTGGACCGCTACGAGCAGTACTTC
>NA|TRBJ1-2|TRBV5-8|NA
CASSSPQGYSYTF
TGTGCCAGCAGCTCTCCCCAGGGTTACAGCTACACCTTC
>TRBD1|TRBJ1-2|TRBV25-1|few
CASSTGQGTNYGYTF
TGTGCCAGCAGTACAGGACAGGGGACTAACTATGGCTACACCTTC
>TRBD2|TRBJ2-1|TRBV11-1|NA
CASSLAGLAGGEQFF
TGTGCCAGCAGCTTAGCGGGACTAGCGGGGGGTGAGCAGTTCTTC